This TCR beta chain was found in a study of CD8 T cells in ankylosing spondylitis. Study outcomes and limitations: Those disease-linked clones were CD8+; they were also relatively rare in peripheral blood. Existing reports had already noted some motif variants in reactive arthritis synovial fluid and blood. Matched ankylosing spondylitis synovial fluid reportedly showed significant enrichment of disease-linked clones. Characteristic of ankylosing spondylitis blood, it appeared, was a TCR beta motif comprising roughly eight highly homologous variants.

One entry per CDR3 protein, called by TCRdb with MiXCR from the 5' RACE reads. The sample gives about 240,000 distinct CDR3 sequences, under 30% of which show up once; less than 0.75% is in the top ten. On this clonotype: What it binds is unknown.

This CDR3 region has 14 residues. CDR1 and CDR2 (germline): SNHLY, FYNNEI. V shed 8 bases and J shed 4 bases, with 17 bases lying between them. The rearrangement uses TRBV2 and TRBJ1-1; D gene ambiguous. The material sequenced was blood, either unsorted or a sorted T cell fraction (not recorded which). The clonotype was recovered from a male donor with ankylosing spondylitis or in good health (not recorded which). The CDR3 here is CASPPLDWGTEAFF. The DNA for the CDR3 is TGTGCCAGCCCCCCCCTCGATTGGGGCACTGAAGCTTTCTTT.